Sequencing of this TCR beta chain was carried out in a study of cytomegalovirus exposure and HLA in healthy donors. About the research overall: The Caucasian-associated ancestry cluster held roughly 80% of more than 350 genotyped donors.

Study-level points and caveats: Differences between HLA loci emerged in a later analysis of TCR association rates, with DRB1 most and HLA-C fewest. An analysis done earlier found most TCR beta V segments productive about 87% or about 30% of the time.

Comment on this clone: Its antigen is unknown.

Vbeta (60) and Jbeta (13) primers were used in the PCR. Profiling relied on immunoSEQ multiplex PCR, and the TCRdb table lists in-frame clones only, not all of them. The data hold around 120,000 clones, with around two thirds observed a single time. Germline CDR1 SGHRS, CDR2 YFSETQ. V was pared by 7 bases and J by 0 bases, with 5 bases of the junction left unmatched. The CDR3 loop spans 14 amino acids. The sequence was collected from a woman aged 40 to 50 in good health and CMV-seropositive. The material sequenced was PBMCs. The gene calls are TRBV5-1 and TRBJ1-1; 8 bases map to TRBD1. The DNA of the CDR3 is TGCGCCAGCGGACAGGGTAGCATGAACACTGAAGCTTTCTTT. Translating gives CASGQGSMNTEAFF.